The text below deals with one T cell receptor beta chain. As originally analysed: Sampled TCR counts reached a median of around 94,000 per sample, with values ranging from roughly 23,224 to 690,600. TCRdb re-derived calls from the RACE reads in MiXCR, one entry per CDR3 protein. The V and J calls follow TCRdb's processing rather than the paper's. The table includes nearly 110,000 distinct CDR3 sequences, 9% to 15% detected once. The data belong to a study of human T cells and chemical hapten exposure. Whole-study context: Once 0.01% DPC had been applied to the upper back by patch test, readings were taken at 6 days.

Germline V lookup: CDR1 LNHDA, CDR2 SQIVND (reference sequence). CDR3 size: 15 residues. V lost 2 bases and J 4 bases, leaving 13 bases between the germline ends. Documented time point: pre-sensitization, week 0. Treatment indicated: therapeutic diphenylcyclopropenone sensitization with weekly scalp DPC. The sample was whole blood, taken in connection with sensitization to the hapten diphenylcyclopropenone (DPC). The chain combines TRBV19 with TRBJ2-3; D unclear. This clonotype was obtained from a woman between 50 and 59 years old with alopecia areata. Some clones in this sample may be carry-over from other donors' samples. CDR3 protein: CASSINGFQADTQYF. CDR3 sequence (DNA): TGTGCCAGTAGTATAAACGGGTTCCAGGCAGATACGCAGTATTTT.